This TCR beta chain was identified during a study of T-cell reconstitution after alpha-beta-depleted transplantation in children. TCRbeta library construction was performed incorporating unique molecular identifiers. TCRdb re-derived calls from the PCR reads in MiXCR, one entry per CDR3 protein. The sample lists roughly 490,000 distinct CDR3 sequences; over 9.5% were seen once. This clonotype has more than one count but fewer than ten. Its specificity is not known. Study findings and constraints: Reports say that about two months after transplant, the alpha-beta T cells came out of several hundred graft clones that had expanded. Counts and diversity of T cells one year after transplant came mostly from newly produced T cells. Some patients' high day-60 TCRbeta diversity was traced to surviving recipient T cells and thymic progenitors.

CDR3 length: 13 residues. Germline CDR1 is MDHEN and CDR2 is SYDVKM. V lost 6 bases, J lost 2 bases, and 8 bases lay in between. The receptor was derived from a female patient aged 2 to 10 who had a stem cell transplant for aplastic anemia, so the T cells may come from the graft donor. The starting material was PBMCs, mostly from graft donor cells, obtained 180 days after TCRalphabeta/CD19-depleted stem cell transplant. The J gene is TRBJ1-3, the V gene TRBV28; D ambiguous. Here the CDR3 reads CASRTNTGNTIYF. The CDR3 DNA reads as TGTGCCAGCAGAACTAATACTGGAAACACCATATATTTT. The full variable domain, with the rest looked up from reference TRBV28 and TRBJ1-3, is DVKVTQSSRYLVKRTGEKVFLECVQDMDHENMFWYRQDPGLGLRLIYFSYDVKMKEKGDIPEGYSVSREKKERFSLILESASTNQTSMYLCASRTNTGNTIYFGEGSWLTVV.